This entry is about one T cell receptor (beta chain). No cognate antigen has been identified for it. No per-base quality is available; no much larger clone lies one base away. Participants in the prospective study were aged roughly 18 to 100 years, lived in about two dozen United States geographic areas, and enrolled through a virtual design. To assign participants to cohorts, the prospective study relied on clinical history that participants themselves reported in a screening survey and a study questionnaire. For ImmuneRACE Cohort 3, a participant was defined as recovered based on two consecutive negative NP/OP PCR tests, clearance by a healthcare professional, or resolution of symptoms. Each participant in the prospective study had whole blood, serum and a nasopharyngeal or oropharyngeal swab collected by mobile phlebotomists. Participants in the prospective study had the option to provide additional blood draws and questionnaires over a 2-month period. Prospective study blood samples were shipped either frozen or at room temperature before DNA extraction.

This sample was taken from a study of blood T cell repertoires in COVID-19 (dated by TCRdb to the early 2020s). Regarding the study in general: Samples from collaborators originated in the United States, Italy and Spain and spanned both the acute and convalescent phases of COVID-19. HLA class I and class II types, where available, came from metadata supplied by the sample provider rather than from assay-based typing. Sample metadata almost always included a de-identified subject ID, COVID-19 status, age in years and sex. The repertoires were released in a freely available public database intended as a resource for research on the immune response to SARS-CoV-2. The samples were drawn from two sources: the first 160 participants of the ongoing ImmuneRACE study, and some 1,300 subjects contributed by 6 global collaborators. The prospective study material was composed of cDNA or gDNA derived from T cells, B-cell-depleted T cells, or PBMCs. Subjects who had been exposed to COVID-19, were actively infected with it, or had recovered from it provided the deeply sampled blood TCRbeta repertoires that made up the dataset.

The full study reports these points: The amount of clinical and demographic metadata varied by source and participant and was provided uncurated.

TCRbeta CDR3 regions were amplified from genomic DNA using the immunoSEQ Assay, a bias-controlled multiplex PCR. The study's processing was this. Within the assay, amplification of reference gene primers was used to estimate how many nucleated cells each sample contained. Sequence reads were collapsed and filtered to measure the absolute abundance of every unique TCRbeta CDR3 rearrangement. For each sample, productive Simpson clonality was calculated as the square root of Simpson's diversity index across productive rearrangements. The clones in this table, taken by TCRdb from immuneACCESS, are in-frame only. Not every clone is retained; where verified, under half of the shortfall comes from an unresolved V gene, and the cause of the rest is unknown. V and J calls and clone size are as listed in that table; D and trimming were resolved from the DNA. For this sample the table gives about 410,000 clones, of which around 92% were detected only once. Of the sample, 1.7% falls within the top ten clones.

Including the terminal cysteine and phenylalanine, the CDR3 comprises 17 residues. Of the read, only the CDR3 DNA is kept; its 51 bases are in frame from base 1. Per the germline V gene, MDHEN is the CDR1 and SYDVKM is the CDR2. Ends trimmed: V by 1 base, J by 0 bases; bases unmatched to a gene: 3. The rearrangement combines TRBV28 with TRBJ1-3; a stretch of 10 junction bases matches TRBD1. The sequence was collected from a woman aged 25-40 years who had recovered from COVID-19. The specimen sequenced was PBMCs or T cells enriched from blood (not recorded which). The CDR3 protein: CASSLLGQGYSGNTIYF. The DNA reads TGTGCCAGCAGTTTATTGGGACAGGGGTACTCTGGAAACACCATATATTTT. Reference TRBV28 and TRBJ1-3 genes cover what lies past the CDR3, so the full variable domain is DVKVTQSSRYLVKRTGEKVFLECVQDMDHENMFWYRQDPGLGLRLIYFSYDVKMKEKGDIPEGYSVSREKKERFSLILESASTNQTSMYLCASSLLGQGYSGNTIYFGEGSWLTVV.